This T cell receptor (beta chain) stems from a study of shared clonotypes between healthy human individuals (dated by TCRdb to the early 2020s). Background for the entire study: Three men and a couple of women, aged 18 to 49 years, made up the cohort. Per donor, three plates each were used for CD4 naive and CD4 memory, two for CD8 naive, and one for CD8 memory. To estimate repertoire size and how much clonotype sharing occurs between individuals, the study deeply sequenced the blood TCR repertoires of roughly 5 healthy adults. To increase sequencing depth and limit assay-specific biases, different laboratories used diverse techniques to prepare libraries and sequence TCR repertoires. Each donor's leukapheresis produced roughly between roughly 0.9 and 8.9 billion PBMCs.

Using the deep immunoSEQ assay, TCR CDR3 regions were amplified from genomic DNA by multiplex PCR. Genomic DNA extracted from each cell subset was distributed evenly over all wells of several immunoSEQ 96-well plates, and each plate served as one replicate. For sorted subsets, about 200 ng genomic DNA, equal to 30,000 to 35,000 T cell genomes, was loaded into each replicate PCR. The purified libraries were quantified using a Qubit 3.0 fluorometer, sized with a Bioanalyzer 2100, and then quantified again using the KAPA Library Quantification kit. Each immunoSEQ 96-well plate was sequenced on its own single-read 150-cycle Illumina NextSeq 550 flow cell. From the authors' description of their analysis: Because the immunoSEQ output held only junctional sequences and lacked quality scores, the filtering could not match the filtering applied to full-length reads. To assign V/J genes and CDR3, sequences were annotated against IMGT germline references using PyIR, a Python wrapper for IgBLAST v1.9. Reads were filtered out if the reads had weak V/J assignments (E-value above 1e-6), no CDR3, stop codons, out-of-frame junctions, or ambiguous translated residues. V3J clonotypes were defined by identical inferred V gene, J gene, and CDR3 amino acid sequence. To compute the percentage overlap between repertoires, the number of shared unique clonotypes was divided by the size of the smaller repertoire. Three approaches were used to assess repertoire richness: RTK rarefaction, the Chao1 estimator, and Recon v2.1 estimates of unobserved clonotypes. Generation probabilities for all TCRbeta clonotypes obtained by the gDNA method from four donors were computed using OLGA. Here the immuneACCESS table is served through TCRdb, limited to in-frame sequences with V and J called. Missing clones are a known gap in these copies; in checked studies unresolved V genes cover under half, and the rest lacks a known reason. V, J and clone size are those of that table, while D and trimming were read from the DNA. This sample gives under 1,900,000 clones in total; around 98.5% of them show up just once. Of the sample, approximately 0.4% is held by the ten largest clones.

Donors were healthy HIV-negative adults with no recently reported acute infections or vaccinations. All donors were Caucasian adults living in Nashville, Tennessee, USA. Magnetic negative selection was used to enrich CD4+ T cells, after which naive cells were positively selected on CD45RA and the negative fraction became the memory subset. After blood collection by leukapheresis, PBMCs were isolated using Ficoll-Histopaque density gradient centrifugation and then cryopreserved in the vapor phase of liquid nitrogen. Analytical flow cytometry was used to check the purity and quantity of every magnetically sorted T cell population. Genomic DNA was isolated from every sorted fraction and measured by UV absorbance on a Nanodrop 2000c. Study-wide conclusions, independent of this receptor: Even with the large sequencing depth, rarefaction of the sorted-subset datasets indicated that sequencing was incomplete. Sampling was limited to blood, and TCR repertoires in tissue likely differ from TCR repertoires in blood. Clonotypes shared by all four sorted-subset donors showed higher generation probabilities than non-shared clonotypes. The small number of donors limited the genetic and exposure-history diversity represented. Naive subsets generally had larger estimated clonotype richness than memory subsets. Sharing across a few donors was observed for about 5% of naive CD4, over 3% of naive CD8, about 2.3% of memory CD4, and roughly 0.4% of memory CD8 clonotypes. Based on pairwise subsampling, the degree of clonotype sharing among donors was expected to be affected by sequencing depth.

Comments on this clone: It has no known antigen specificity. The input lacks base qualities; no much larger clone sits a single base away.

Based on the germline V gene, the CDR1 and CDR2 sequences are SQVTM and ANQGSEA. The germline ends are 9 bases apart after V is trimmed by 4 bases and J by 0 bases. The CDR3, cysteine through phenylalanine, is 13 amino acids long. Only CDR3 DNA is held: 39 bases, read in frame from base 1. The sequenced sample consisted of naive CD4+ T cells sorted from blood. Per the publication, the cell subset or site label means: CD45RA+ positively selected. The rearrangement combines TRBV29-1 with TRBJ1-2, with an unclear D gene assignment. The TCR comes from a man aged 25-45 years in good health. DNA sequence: TGCAGCGTTGGGCTGGGAGCTAACTATGGCTACACCTTC. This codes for CSVGLGANYGYTF.